This passage covers 7 T cell receptor beta chains from one sample sequenced in a study of T cells in Graves' hyperthyroidism and ophthalmopathy. Amplification of TCR beta CDR3 regions was performed using RNA transcripts as template. Researchers ran a first-round RT-PCR on the TCR CDR3 using the HTBI primer set. TCRdb processed the multiplex PCR reads anew with MiXCR; each CDR3 protein has one entry. The sample has 650,000 to 800,000 distinct CDR3 sequences; 40% to 55% are singletons. Input material: peripheral blood or thyroid tissue (not recorded which). The source of these receptors is an adult man with Graves' disease, either hyperthyroidism or ophthalmopathy (not recorded which).

The chain employs TRBV29-1 and TRBJ2-5; 7 nucleotides match TRBD1. Germline lookup yields CDR1 SQVTM and CDR2 ANQGSEA. The CDR3 sequence is 13 residues long. The trim removed 8 bases at V and 1 base at J, leaving 7 bases unmatched. The CDR3 coding sequence is TGCAGCACAAAACAGGGGTCCCAAGAGACCCAGTACTTC. Translating it yields CSTKQGSQETQYF.

The rearrangement joins TRBV7-9 to TRBJ2-7; the D call may be TRBD1 or TRBD2 (5 bases each). CDR3 size: 12 residues. The germline V and J ends were trimmed by 7 bases and 5 bases, with 12 bases remaining between them. Per the germline V gene, CDR1 is SEHNR and CDR2 is FQNEAQ (reference sequence). The CDR3 nucleotides are TGTGCCAGCACTTCCGGGACCGACGAGCAGTACTTC. This encodes CASTSGTDEQYF.

V is TRBV7-6 and J is TRBJ1-1, with D unclear. Trimming removed 2 bases at V and 5 bases at J, with 21 bases between. Germline V gives CDR1 SGHVS, CDR2 FNYEAQ. The CDR3 has 17 amino acids. CDR3: CASSLRPISGSQTEAFF. Here the CDR3 DNA reads TGTGCCAGCAGCTTACGACCCATATCGGGGAGTCAGACTGAAGCTTTCTTT.

The chain employs TRBV9 and TRBJ1-3, with D possibly being TRBD1 (6 bases). CDR3 size: 13 residues. V lost 6 bases to trimming and J lost 3 bases, with 10 bases between them. Per germline, CDR1 SGDLS and CDR2 YYNGEE. The CDR3 DNA reads TGTGCCAGCACAGGGGATTATGGAAACACCATATATTTT. It is translated as CASTGDYGNTIYF.

Notes on this clonotype: Given a much more abundant clone one base away, this may be a read error. V and J are TRBV24-1 and TRBJ2-5, with no clear D. V shed 6 bases and J shed 1 base, with 5 bases lying between them. Per germline, CDR1 KGHDR and CDR2 SFDVKD. The CDR3 contains 12 residues. This chain's CDR3 is CATSYSQETQYF. CDR3 in DNA: TGTGCCACCAGTTACTCCCAAGAGACCCAGTACTTC.

The chain uses TRBV11-1 and TRBJ1-1; tentatively, D is TRBD1 (5 bases). CDR3 length: 17 amino acids. Germline-derived CDR1 and CDR2 are SGHAT and FQDESV (reference sequence). V lost 7 bases and J lost 1, with 22 bases in between. As DNA, the CDR3 is TGTGCCAGCATGATGGCAGGGTACGCCCCGACGAACACTGAAGCTTTCTTT. Protein sequence: CASMMAGYAPTNTEAFF. The complete variable domain, with remaining parts taken from reference TRBV11-1 and TRBJ1-1, reads EAEVAQSPRYKITEKSQAVAFWCDPISGHATLYWYRQILGQGPELLVQFQDESVVDDSQLPKDRFSAERLKGVDSTLKIQPAELGDSAMYLCASMMAGYAPTNTEAFFGQGTRLTVV.

About this clonotype: A much larger clone differs by one base, so this may be a read error. The chain has TRBV24-1 and TRBJ1-5; D remains unclear. CDR1 KGHDR and CDR2 SFDVKD come from the germline V gene. CDR3 length equals 15 residues. CDR3: CASSGGRYSNQPQHF. The CDR3 DNA reads as TGTGCCAGCAGTGGAGGCAGATATAGCAATCAGCCCCAGCATTTT.